This T cell receptor (beta chain) was recovered during a study of cytomegalovirus exposure and HLA in healthy donors. Overall study findings and caveats: Analysis was performed later, and it showed HLA-associated TCR beta chains to be more clonally expanded than equally common others. Associated with cytomegalovirus, according to the listing, were some 180 TCR beta chains. TCR beta V- and J-gene trimming was later associated with a missense DCLRE1C variant.

PCR primers comprised 60 Vbeta and 13 Jbeta primers. Methods used by the authors: Later, an analysis found about 80 million unique TCR beta chains, and 8.5 million to 14 million of these were shared. Method: immunoSEQ multiplex PCR; TCRdb's copy keeps in-frame clones and lacks some. The DNA gave D and trimming, while V, J and clone size come from that table. This sample has some 140,000 clones, with roughly 78% found just once. A remark on this clone: Antigen specificity is unknown.

CDR1 is MNHEY and CDR2 is SMNVEV in the germline V gene (reference sequence). The V and J ends lost 7 bases and 0 bases respectively, with 9 bases between them. There are 13 residues in the CDR3. This sequence originates from a young man in good health. What was sequenced was PBMCs. The gene calls are TRBV27 and TRBJ1-2; TRBD1 might be the D (5 bases). CDR3 DNA: TGTGCCAGCATGGGGGGTTCTAACTATGGCTACACCTTC. Translated, it gives CASMGGSNYGYTF.